This T cell receptor (beta chain) is drawn from a study of PD-1 blockade in classical Hodgkin lymphoma (dated by TCRdb to about 2020). General notes on the study: Nivolumab dosing was 3 mg/kg intravenously every 2 weeks, continuing until either disease progression or unacceptable toxicity. The study used TCR beta sequencing and CyTOF to define a peripheral blood immune signature of response to PD-1 blockade in classical Hodgkin lymphoma.

Findings and caveats that apply to the study as a whole: Lower diversity was observed in patients in whom nivolumab was started less than 1 year after ASCT, and these patients were excluded from later analyses so that confounding by immune reconstitution would be avoided. The study was restricted to a single clinical trial cohort, and the causes of repertoire differences, possibly disease activity or prior therapy, were left undefined. Trial patients achieving complete response had baseline diversity similar to newly diagnosed patients, whereas partial responders and progressors had significantly lower diversity. CD4+ but not CD8+ TCR diversity rose significantly by C4D1 (p=0.0027 vs p=0.16), most apparent in complete responders (p=0.02). Baseline TCR diversity was reported to be lower in newly diagnosed patients than in healthy donors, and even lower in relapsed/refractory patients.

Genomic DNA was isolated using the Qiagen DNeasy kit from unsorted PBMCs as well as from negatively selected CD4+ and CD8+ fractions. Using primers that anneal to V and J segments, immunoSEQ multiplex PCR amplified the TCR beta CDR3 regions. A synthetic immune receptor repertoire was used to minimize amplification bias, and any residual bias was removed computationally once sequencing was done. Under the source paper's analysis protocol: Custom Python scripts were used to quantify repertoire diversity as the Shannon entropy index. Unsorted, CD4+ and CD8+ repertoires were analyzed separately, except in combined analyses where CD4+ and CD8+ sequences were merged in silico. A clone was considered expanded if an increase in frequency of at least 2-fold after treatment relative to C1D1 was found, and a pseudocount of 0.5 was applied to clones undetected at baseline. Singleton clones were defined as clones with 0 or 1 copy at C1D1, and non-singleton clones were defined as clones with 2 or more copies. By matching protein sequences in sorted samples from the same patient, clones expanded in unsorted samples were annotated as CD4+, CD8+ or unknown. Diversity changes from C1D1 to C4D1 were tested in paired samples using Wilcoxon tests. Held by TCRdb, this immuneACCESS table contains in-frame sequences only and omits some clones. Under half of the omission traces to an unresolved V gene where checked; the cause of the rest is unknown. That table supplies the V and J calls and clone size; D and trimming were determined from the DNA. In this sample the table shows tens of thousands of clones, 78% of which occur a single time. The ten largest clones add up to over 8% of the sample.

A remark on this clone: Its antigen is currently not known. No base quality information exists; no much larger clone differs at one position.

Reading the label with the study, this specimen's time point is: cycle 4 day 1 (C4D1), after six to seven weeks of nivolumab. Every trial patient had relapsed following autologous stem cell transplantation, and prior brentuximab vedotin exposure was what differed among cohorts A, B and C. The trial cohort comprised approximately 55 patients with relapsed/refractory classical Hodgkin lymphoma whose best overall responses were complete response, partial response or progressive disease. In the multi-cohort phase II CheckMate 205 trial, trial patients received single-agent nivolumab. An independent review committee assessed best overall response by applying the 2007 International Working Group response criteria. Trial PBMCs were collected immediately before nivolumab initiation (C1D1) and during therapy at cycle 2 day 1 and cycle 4 day 1. Peripheral blood was collected in 8 mL Vacutainer Cell Preparation Tubes, from which PBMCs were isolated by centrifugation and then cryopreserved.

V and J lose 4 bases and 0 bases, and a span of 15 bases separates them. The CDR3 spans 16 residues, from the cysteine through the phenylalanine. Only the CDR3 part of the read is kept: 48 bases, read in frame from the first base. The germline V gene (reference sequence) sets CDR1 to SEHNR and CDR2 to FQNEAQ. The chain employs TRBV7-9 and TRBJ1-1; the D gene lacks a confident call. The input for sequencing was peripheral blood mononuclear cells (PBMCs), taken before the fourth cycle of nivolumab. The clonotype was recovered from a human donor with classical Hodgkin lymphoma. CDR3 reads: CASSSPGSVMNTEAFF. The nucleotides read TGTGCCAGCAGCTCCCCCGGTTCAGTCATGAACACTGAAGCTTTCTTT.